Below are 20 T cell receptor beta chains sequenced from a single sample in a study of shared clonotypes between healthy human individuals. Only in-frame clones appear in the TCRdb table, and some are missing; sequencing was by immunoSEQ multiplex PCR. The top ten hold 20% to 30% of the sample, which has hundreds of thousands of clones, 80% to 95% seen once. Naive CD8 cells, CD45RO-negative and positively selected for CCR7, excluded terminally differentiated effector memory CD45RA+ cells. The sequenced material came from naive CD8+ T cells sorted from blood. Receptors were obtained from a man aged 25-40 years in good health.

The chain links TRBV7-2 to TRBJ2-1; D remains unclear. V lost 1 base to trimming and J lost 8 bases, with 6 bases between them. Germline lookup yields CDR1 SGHTA and CDR2 FQGNSA. CDR3 length: 12 amino acids. The CDR3 loop reads CASSLEDDEQFF. CDR3 sequence (DNA): TGTGCCAGCAGCTTAGAGGACGATGAGCAGTTCTTC.

This chain links TRBV10-3 with TRBJ2-7, with 9 bases lining up with TRBD1. Trimming took 2 bases from V and 6 from J; bases not matched to a gene: 11. The CDR3 runs 16 residues. CDR1 and CDR2 from the germline V gene are ENHRY and SYGVKD. CDR3 protein: CAISEPTDRGRLEQYF. Here the CDR3 DNA reads TGTGCCATCAGTGAGCCCACGGACAGGGGTCGACTCGAGCAGTACTTC.

This rearrangement joins TRBV6-5 to TRBJ1-1; D is possibly TRBD1 (5 bases). Between the trimmed V and J ends, which lost 4 bases and 0 bases, there was a span of 6 bases. Per the germline V gene, CDR1 is MNHEY and CDR2 is SVGAGI. The CDR3 contains 13 residues. This CDR3 is CASSLTVNTEAFF. Written as DNA, the CDR3 is TGTGCCAGCAGTTTGACAGTGAACACTGAAGCTTTCTTT.

This chain joins TRBV5-4 and TRBJ2-2; no clear D gene. The germline V gene has CDR1 SGHNT and CDR2 YYREEE (reference sequence). The CDR3 consists of 13 residues. V lost 3 bases and J lost 5, with 8 bases in between. The CDR3 is CASSSSSTGELFF. The CDR3 DNA sequence: TGTGCCAGCAGCTCAAGCTCTACCGGGGAGCTGTTTTTT.

CDR3: CASRGLGGQDTEAFF. The CDR3 DNA reads as TGTGCCAGCAGGGGTCTGGGGGGGCAGGACACTGAAGCTTTCTTT. The V and J genes are TRBV27 and TRBJ1-1, with D possibly TRBD1 on 6 matching bases. Trimming left V 6 bases short and J 3 bases short, with 17 bases between. Germline loops: CDR1 MNHEY, CDR2 SMNVEV (reference sequence). There are 15 residues in the CDR3.

The chain couples TRBV6-5 to TRBJ1-1, with D possibly being TRBD1 (5 bases). V was clipped by 3 bases and J by 4 bases, with 15 bases between them. The germline V gene encodes CDR1 MNHEY and CDR2 SVGAGI. The CDR3 loop spans 15 amino acids. In DNA form, the CDR3 reads TGTGCCAGCAGTTATATGCAGGGTTTAGTCACTGAAGCTTTCTTT. Amino acid sequence: CASSYMQGLVTEAFF.

The rearrangement joins TRBV6-6 to TRBJ2-5; TRBD1 agrees at 8 bases. V lost 0 bases to trimming and J lost 5 bases; unmatched junction nucleotides: 8. The V gene's germline CDR1 is MNHNY and CDR2 SVGAGI (reference sequence). This CDR3 has 16 residues. CDR3 sequence (DNA): TGTGCCAGCAGTTACTCGAGAGAGCAGGGGGCTGAGACCCAGTACTTC. Translating it yields CASSYSREQGAETQYF.

The chain couples TRBV29-1 to TRBJ2-7; TRBD2 is a possible D gene (5 bases). Trimming removed 1 base from V and 5 bases from J, with 12 bases in between. Germline lookup yields CDR1 SQVTM and CDR2 ANQGSEA. The CDR3 length is 13 residues. The CDR3 nucleotides read TGCAGCGTTGAAGGTAGCGTCGGCCACGAGCAGTACTTC. As protein: CSVEGSVGHEQYF.

This chain uses TRBV27 with TRBJ1-5; D gene uncertain. The ends were cut back, 1 base at V and 6 bases at J, with 13 bases in the middle. The CDR3 is 15 residues long. Germline CDR1 MNHEY, CDR2 SMNVEV (reference sequence). The chain's CDR3 is CASSLFPSPSQPQHF. The CDR3 nucleotides are TGTGCCAGCAGTTTATTTCCCTCCCCAAGTCAGCCCCAGCATTTT.

This chain connects TRBV29-1 to TRBJ2-5; 9 positions agree with TRBD1. V dropped 1 base and J dropped 5; count of bases not matched to a gene: 14. This CDR3 region has 17 residues. Germline-derived CDR1 and CDR2 are SQVTM and ANQGSEA. As DNA, the CDR3 is TGCAGCGTTGAAGGGGAAGGACAGGGGCGGGTTTTGGAGACCCAGTACTTC. Translation gives CSVEGEGQGRVLETQYF.

This chain uses TRBV27 with TRBJ2-1, with TRBD2 matching over 11 bases. There are 15 residues in the CDR3. Germline V lookup: CDR1 MNHEY, CDR2 SMNVEV (reference sequence). V lost 5 bases and J lost 7; bases outside the gene matches: 7. The CDR3 bases are TGTGCCAGCAGTGCCGGGACTAGCGGCCAAAATGAGCAGTTCTTC. Its translation: CASSAGTSGQNEQFF.

The chain links TRBV7-3 to TRBJ2-7, with TRBD1 matching 10 bases. Losses at the gene ends were 6 bases for V and 7 bases for J; bases not matched to a gene: 15. This CDR3 has 16 residues. From germline, CDR1 is SGHTA and CDR2 FQGTGA. The CDR3 loop is CASRLTGGAGLSEQYF. CDR3 DNA: TGTGCCAGCAGATTGACAGGGGGCGCCGGATTAAGTGAGCAGTACTTC.

V and J are TRBV7-9 and TRBJ2-7; TRBD1 agrees at 7 bases. The J segment lost 3 bases and the V segment lost 4 bases, leaving 15 bases of the junction unmatched. The CDR3 has 17 residues. Germline V gene data show CDR1 as SEHNR and CDR2 as FQNEAQ (reference sequence). The CDR3 DNA reads TGTGCCAGCAGCTCCAGTAGAGAACAGGGGAATGTCTACGAGCAGTACTTC. It yields the protein CASSSSREQGNVYEQYF.

This CDR3 reads CASSPEASTRHSGNTIYF. Written as DNA, the CDR3 is TGTGCCAGCAGCCCCGAAGCCTCGACACGCCACTCTGGAAACACCATATATTTT. The chain carries TRBV7-9 and TRBJ1-3; D not certain. Between the trimmed V and J ends, which lost 5 bases and 0 bases, there was a span of 20 bases. The CDR3 is 18 residues long. Germline lookup yields CDR1 SEHNR and CDR2 FQNEAQ (reference sequence). The full variable domain, its missing parts supplied by reference TRBV7-9 and TRBJ1-3, is DTGVSQNPRHKITKRGQNVTFRCDPISEHNRLYWYRQTLGQGPEFLTYFQNEAQLEKSRLLSDRFSAERPKGSFSTLEIQRTEQGDSAMYLCASSPEASTRHSGNTIYFGEGSWLTVV.

In its sample, this clone was seen once. The chain has TRBV5-6 and TRBJ2-1; 14 nucleotides line up with TRBD2. The CDR3 runs to 15 residues. Germline V gives CDR1 SGHDT, CDR2 YYEEEE. The trim removed 4 bases at V and 9 bases at J, leaving 6 bases unmatched. CDR3 in amino acids: CASSPTSGRAGEQFF. The DNA for the CDR3 is TGTGCCAGCAGCCCGACTAGCGGGAGGGCCGGTGAGCAGTTCTTC. The whole variable domain, filled in from reference TRBV5-6 and TRBJ2-1, reads DAGVTQSPTHLIKTRGQQVTLRCSPKSGHDTVSWYQQALGQGPQFIFQYYEEEERQRGNFPDRFSGHQFPNYSSELNVNALLLGDSALYLCASSPTSGRAGEQFFGPGTRLTVL.

Comment on this clone: A read error may produce the germline difference seen at one junction end. The chain carries TRBV27 and TRBJ2-7; 11 bases align to TRBD1. Germline V lookup: CDR1 MNHEY, CDR2 SMNVEV (reference sequence). The CDR3 covers 14 residues. This CDR3 is CASSLSGTGGEQYF. CDR3 nucleotide sequence: TGTGCCAGCAGCTTATCGGGGACAGGGGGAGAGCAGTACTTC.

The rearrangement links TRBV6-1 to TRBJ2-7; TRBD1 aligns across 7 bases. CDR1 MNHNS and CDR2 SASEGT come from the germline V gene. The CDR3 runs 15 residues. Losses at the gene ends were 4 bases for V and 4 bases for J; bases not matched to a gene: 10. The CDR3 here is CASSVPGGSFYEQYF. The CDR3 DNA follows: TGTGCCAGCAGTGTTCCAGGGGGAAGTTTTTACGAGCAGTACTTC.

J is TRBJ2-3 and V is TRBV11-2; no firm D call. CDR1 and CDR2 from the germline V gene are SGHAT and FQNNGV. CDR3 length: 17 amino acids. Deletions cut 1 base from V and 0 bases from J, with 14 bases between. The CDR3 reads CASSLVPPGLSTDTQYF. The CDR3, as DNA: TGTGCCAGCAGCTTAGTTCCCCCGGGCCTAAGCACAGATACGCAGTATTTT. The variable domain in full, completed from reference TRBV11-2 and TRBJ2-3, reads EAGVAQSPRYKIIEKRQSVAFWCNPISGHATLYWYQQILGQGPKLLIQFQNNGVVDDSQLPKDRFSAERLKGVDSTLKIQPAKLEDSAVYLCASSLVPPGLSTDTQYFGPGTRLTVL.

The V and J genes are TRBV5-1 and TRBJ2-7; maybe TRBD1 (5 bases). The CDR3 contains 15 residues. V was cut by 4 bases and J by 4 bases, with 18 bases left in between. CDR1 is SGHRS, CDR2 YFSETQ, per germline. The CDR3 loop reads CASSPQGRVEYEQYF. The CDR3 DNA is TGCGCCAGCAGCCCTCAGGGAAGGGTGGAGTACGAGCAGTACTTC.

The chain has TRBV27 and TRBJ2-7, with D uncertain. V lost 2 bases and J lost 3, with 8 bases in between. CDR1 MNHEY and CDR2 SMNVEV come from the germline V gene (reference sequence). The CDR3 is 13 amino acids. DNA for the CDR3: TGTGCCAGCAGTTTAAGTACAAACTACGAGCAGTACTTC. Translation: CASSLSTNYEQYF.